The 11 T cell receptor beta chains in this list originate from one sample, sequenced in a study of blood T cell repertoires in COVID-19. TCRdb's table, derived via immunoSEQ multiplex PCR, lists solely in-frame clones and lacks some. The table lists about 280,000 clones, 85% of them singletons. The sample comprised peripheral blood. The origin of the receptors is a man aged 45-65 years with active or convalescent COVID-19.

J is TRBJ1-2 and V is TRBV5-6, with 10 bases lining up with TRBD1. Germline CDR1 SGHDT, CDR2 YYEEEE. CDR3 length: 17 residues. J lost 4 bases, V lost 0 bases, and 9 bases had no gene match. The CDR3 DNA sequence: TGTGCCAGCAGCTTGGCGGGACAGGGGCCGGTTGCCTATGGCTACACCTTC. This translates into CASSLAGQGPVAYGYTF.

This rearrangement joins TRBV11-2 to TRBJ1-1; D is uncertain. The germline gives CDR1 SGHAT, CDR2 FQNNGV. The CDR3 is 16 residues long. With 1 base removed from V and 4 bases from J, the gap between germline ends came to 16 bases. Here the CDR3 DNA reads TGTGCCAGCAGCTTAGGACGGGCGAGTGGGAGCACTGAAGCTTTCTTT. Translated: CASSLGRASGSTEAFF.

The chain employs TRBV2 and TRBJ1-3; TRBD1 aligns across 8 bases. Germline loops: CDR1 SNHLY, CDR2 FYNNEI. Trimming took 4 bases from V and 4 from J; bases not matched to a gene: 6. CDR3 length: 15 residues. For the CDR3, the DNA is TGTGCCAGCAGTGTGCAGGGGGCGCTCGGAAACACCATATATTTT. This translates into CASSVQGALGNTIYF.

CDR3 coding DNA: TGTGCCAGTAGTTATGACAGCCAGGGGAATTCACCCCTCCACTTT. This translates into CASSYDSQGNSPLHF. V usage is TRBV19 and J usage is TRBJ1-6; a weak D match, TRBD1 (6 bases). V was shortened by 5 bases and J by 7 bases, with 15 bases between the two germline ends. The CDR3 runs to 15 residues. Germline assignment: CDR1 LNHDA and CDR2 SQIVND (reference sequence).

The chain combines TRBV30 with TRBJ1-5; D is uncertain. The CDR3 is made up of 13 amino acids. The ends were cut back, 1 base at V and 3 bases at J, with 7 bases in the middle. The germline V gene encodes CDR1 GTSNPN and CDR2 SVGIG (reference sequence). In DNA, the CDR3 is TGTGCCTGGAGTGACAGACCCAATCAGCCCCAGCATTTT. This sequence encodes CAWSDRPNQPQHF.

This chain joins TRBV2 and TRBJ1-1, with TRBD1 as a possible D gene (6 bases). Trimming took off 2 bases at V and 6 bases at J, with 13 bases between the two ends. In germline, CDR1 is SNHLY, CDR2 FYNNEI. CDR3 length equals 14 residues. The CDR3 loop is CASSEQGRGAEAFF. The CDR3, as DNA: TGTGCCAGCAGTGAACAGGGGAGGGGGGCTGAAGCTTTCTTT.

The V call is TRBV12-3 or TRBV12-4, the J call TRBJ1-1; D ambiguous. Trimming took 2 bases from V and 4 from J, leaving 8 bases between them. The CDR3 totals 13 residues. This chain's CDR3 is CASSLRGFTEAFF. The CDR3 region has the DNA TGTGCCAGCAGTTTACGGGGATTCACTGAAGCTTTCTTT.

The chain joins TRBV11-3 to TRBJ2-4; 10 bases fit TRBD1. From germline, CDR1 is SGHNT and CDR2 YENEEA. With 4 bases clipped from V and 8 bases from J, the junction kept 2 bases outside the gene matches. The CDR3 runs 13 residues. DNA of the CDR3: TGTGCCAGCAGCTCCGGGACAGGGGACATTCAGTACTTC. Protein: CASSSGTGDIQYF. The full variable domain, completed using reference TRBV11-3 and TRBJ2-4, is EAGVVQSPRYKIIEKKQPVAFWCNPISGHNTLYWYLQNLGQGPELLIRYENEEAVDDSQLPKDRFSAERLKGVDSTLKIQPAELGDSAVYLCASSSGTGDIQYFGAGTRLSVL.

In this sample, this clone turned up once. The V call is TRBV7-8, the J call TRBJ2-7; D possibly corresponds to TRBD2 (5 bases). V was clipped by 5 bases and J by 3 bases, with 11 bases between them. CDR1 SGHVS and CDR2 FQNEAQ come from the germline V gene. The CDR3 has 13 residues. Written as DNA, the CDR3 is TGTGCCAGCAGCCGGCGGACTGACTACGAGCAGTACTTC. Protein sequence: CASSRRTDYEQYF.

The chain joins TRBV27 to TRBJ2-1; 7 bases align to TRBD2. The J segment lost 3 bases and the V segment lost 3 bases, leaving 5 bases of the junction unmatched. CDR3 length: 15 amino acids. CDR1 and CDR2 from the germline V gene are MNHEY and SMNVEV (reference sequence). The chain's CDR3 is CASSFRGGNYNEQFF. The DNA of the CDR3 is TGTGCCAGCAGTTTTCGGGGAGGGAACTACAATGAGCAGTTCTTC.

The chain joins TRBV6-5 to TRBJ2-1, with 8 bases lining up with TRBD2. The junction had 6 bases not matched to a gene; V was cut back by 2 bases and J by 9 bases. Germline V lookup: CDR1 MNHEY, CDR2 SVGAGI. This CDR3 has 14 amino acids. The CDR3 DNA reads TGTGCCAGCAGTTACAAGGGACTAGTGTTTGAGCAGTTCTTC. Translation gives CASSYKGLVFEQFF.